This T cell receptor beta chain came from a study of T-cell reconstitution after alpha-beta-depleted transplantation in children. The CDR3 length is 12 residues. Per the germline V gene, CDR1 is SGHKS and CDR2 is YYEKEE (reference sequence). Trimming cost V 5 bases and J 8 bases, with 11 bases left between them. Molecular barcoding with unique molecular identifiers was used for the TCRbeta library. TCRdb recomputed calls from the PCR reads with MiXCR, one row per CDR3 protein. Among 300,000 or so distinct CDR3 sequences listed, approximately 23% were seen once. Study-wide points: Certain patients had high TCRbeta diversity at day 60, and it came from recipient T cells and thymic progenitors that survived.

This clonotype came up a few times. Its specificity is unknown. The sequence was obtained from a male patient between 10 and 17 years old who had a stem cell transplant for acute lymphoblastic leukemia, so the T cells may come from the graft donor. The sample here was PBMCs, mostly from graft donor cells, taken 180 days after TCRalphabeta/CD19-depleted stem cell transplant. This chain connects TRBV5-5 to TRBJ2-1; D is possibly TRBD2 (6 bases). The CDR3 is CASRIGGDEQFF. In nucleotides, the CDR3 is TGTGCCAGCAGGATCGGGGGAGATGAGCAGTTCTTC.